The present TCR beta chain was sequenced within a study of blood T cell repertoires in COVID-19. Study summary: COVID-19 samples collected from the United States, Italy and Spain covered acute and convalescent phases. PBMCs, B-cell-depleted T cells, or T cells provided the cDNA or gDNA that made up the material.

Original analysis: Amplification of reference gene primers provided the estimated nucleated cell counts. This table comes from immunoSEQ multiplex PCR, and its TCRdb copy is limited to in-frame clones, with some not included. The D gene and trimming were derived from the DNA, and the V and J assignments and clone size from that table. The sample lists roughly 190,000 clones; around 84% were seen once. The CDR3 contains 22 residues. V lost 4 bases, J lost 0 bases, and 35 bases lay in between. Germline CDR1 is SGHRS and CDR2 is YFSETQ. The gene calls are TRBV5-1 and TRBJ2-7, with D tentatively TRBD2 (5 bases). The material sequenced was peripheral blood. The sequence derives from a human donor in a cohort sampled during active COVID-19. CDR3 DNA: TGCGCCAGCAGCGCGTTTATCGGAGGAGCAAGTACTTCCCAAGGCAGCTCCTACGAGCAGTACTTC. The encoded protein is CASSAFIGGASTSQGSSYEQYF.